This T cell receptor (beta chain) was obtained from a study of cytomegalovirus exposure and HLA in healthy donors. From germline, CDR1 is SNHLY and CDR2 FYNNEI. CDR3 length: 14 amino acids. Trimming pared 7 bases from V and 2 bases from J, leaving 13 bases between. Healthy bone marrow donors made up the donor group. A multiplex PCR was run with 60 Vbeta primers and 13 Jbeta primers. Data came from immunoSEQ multiplex PCR; TCRdb stores just in-frame clones and leaves some out. Of under 200,000 clones in the sample, around 84% were seen once. This chain links TRBV2 with TRBJ2-3; a possible D gene is TRBD1 (5 bases). Specimen: PBMCs. The TCR was taken from a man in his forties or fifties in good health and CMV-seropositive. The CDR3: CASTDKRSTDTQYF. The CDR3 coding sequence is TGTGCCAGCACGGACAAGAGATCCACAGATACGCAGTATTTT.